This T cell receptor beta chain stems from a study of blood T cell repertoires in COVID-19. Overall study context: The United States, Italy and Spain provided the acute and convalescent COVID-19 samples. PBMCs, B-cell-depleted T cells, or T cells provided the cDNA or gDNA that made up the material.

How the authors handled the data: Reference gene primers were amplified, and this amplification served to estimate nucleated cell counts. Here immunoSEQ multiplex PCR was the method, and the copy in TCRdb shows in-frame clones only, minus some. The V and J calls and clone size were taken over from that table, and D and trimming were inferred from the DNA. This sample has tens of thousands of clones, with about 92% found just once. In germline, CDR1 is KGHDR, CDR2 SFDVKD. This CDR3 comprises 13 residues. The germline V and J ends were trimmed by 5 bases and 3 bases, with 9 bases remaining between them.

The J gene is TRBJ2-5, the V gene TRBV24-1, with D maybe TRBD1 (6 bases). The sequencing sample was made of peripheral blood. The clonotype originates from a man between 65 and 79 years old with active COVID-19. As DNA, the CDR3 is TGTGCCACCAGTGGGAACAGGGAAGAGACCCAGTACTTC. It yields the protein CATSGNREETQYF.